One sample yielded the 25 T cell receptor beta chains listed below, sequenced in a study of beta chain features in type 1 diabetes. Study-wide results and caveats: Significant though moderate, a shortening of TCRB CDR3s appeared in all four CD4+ subsets of Type 1 diabetes patients.

Reverse transcription of all isolated RNA meant that expressed TCRB transcripts were sequenced. Assay: immunoSEQ multiplex PCR; the TCRdb copy retains only in-frame clones and omits some. The data show 150,000 to 200,000 clones, approximately 8% seen once. Antigens for these TCRs are unknown. Material: central memory CD4+ T cells from blood. Receptors originate from a man between 18 and 29 years old with type 1 diabetes.

This clone has just a few counts. This sequence joins TRBV4-3 and TRBJ1-2, with 9 bases aligning to TRBD1. The CDR3 covers 18 residues. Germline V gene data show CDR1 as LGHNA and CDR2 as YSLEER. J was trimmed by 0 bases and V by 4 bases; bases with no gene match: 12. CDR3: CASSRGRQGVASNYGYTF. The CDR3 region has the DNA TGCGCCAGCAGCCGGGGACGACAGGGGGTCGCGTCTAACTATGGCTACACCTTC.

This rearrangement joins TRBV9 to TRBJ1-1; no reliable D call. The V and J ends lost 4 bases and 0 bases respectively, with 7 bases between them. The CDR3 extends over 13 amino acids. Germline V gene data show CDR1 as SGDLS and CDR2 as YYNGEE. CDR3 coding DNA: TGTGCCAGCAGCTCCGGAGTGAACACTGAAGCTTTCTTT. Its protein is CASSSGVNTEAFF. The full variable domain, in which reference TRBV9 and TRBJ1-1 provide the parts outside the CDR3, is DSGVTQTPKHLITATGQRVTLRCSPRSGDLSVYWYQQSLDQGLQFLIQYYNGEERAKGNILERFSAQQFPDLHSELNLSSLELGDSALYFCASSSGVNTEAFFGQGTRLTVV.

The rearrangement joins TRBV6-6 to TRBJ2-3, with 10 bases matching TRBD2. Germline V gene lookup returns CDR1 MNHNY and CDR2 SVGAGI (reference sequence). Germline trimming cut 6 bases from V and 3 bases from J; bases unmatched to any gene: 3. The CDR3 has 14 residues. The CDR3 DNA is TGTGCCAGCAGCTATAGCGGGAGGACAGATACGCAGTATTTT. Translation: CASSYSGRTDTQYF.

The V and J genes are TRBV27 and TRBJ1-2, with 10 bases that match TRBD1. Losses at the gene ends were 6 bases for V and 8 bases for J; bases not matched to a gene: 3. The CDR3 loop spans 12 amino acids. Germline V gene lookup returns CDR1 MNHEY and CDR2 SMNVEV (reference sequence). CDR3 DNA: TGTGCCAGCAGGGGGACAGGGGACGGCTACACCTTC. This gives the protein CASRGTGDGYTF.

The J gene is TRBJ1-5, the V gene TRBV28, with D tentatively TRBD1 (5 bases). Trimming left V 3 bases short and J 4 bases short, with 7 bases between. This CDR3 region has 13 residues. The V gene's germline CDR1 is MDHEN and CDR2 SYDVKM. The CDR3 protein is CASSLAGNQPQHF. CDR3 coding DNA: TGTGCCAGCAGTTTGGCAGGGAATCAGCCCCAGCATTTT.

The chain is built from TRBV10-3 and TRBJ1-2, with TRBD1 identical over 7 bases. The germline V gene has CDR1 ENHRY and CDR2 SYGVKD. The CDR3 length is 14 residues. Losses at the gene ends were 8 bases for V and 6 bases for J; bases not matched to a gene: 12. CDR3 nucleotide sequence: TGTGCCATCCTTTCGGGAGACAGGGAAGATGGCTACACCTTC. Translating gives CAILSGDREDGYTF.

This clone was found a few times. The chain couples TRBV14 to TRBJ2-1; tentatively, D is TRBD2 (6 bases). Germline-derived CDR1 and CDR2 are SGHDN and FVKESK. CDR3 size: 14 residues. Trimming pared 4 bases from V and 0 bases from J, leaving 7 bases between. CDR3 sequence (DNA): TGTGCCAGCAGCCTAGCGGTCTCCTACAATGAGCAGTTCTTC. This sequence encodes CASSLAVSYNEQFF.

This chain joins TRBV2 and TRBJ1-1, with D perhaps matching TRBD1 (6 bases). CDR1 SNHLY and CDR2 FYNNEI come from the germline V gene. V was cut by 2 bases and J by 0 bases, with 10 bases left in between. This CDR3 region has 15 residues. In nucleotides, the CDR3 is TGTGCCAGCAGTGAACAGGGGATAATGAACACTGAAGCTTTCTTT. This translates into CASSEQGIMNTEAFF. The variable domain in full, with the rest retrieved from reference TRBV2 and TRBJ1-1, is EPEVTQTPSHQVTQMGQEVILRCVPISNHLYFYWYRQILGQKVEFLVSFYNNEISEKSEIFDDQFSVERPDGSNFTLKIRSTKLEDSAMYFCASSEQGIMNTEAFFGQGTRLTVV.

This clone was seen a handful of times. The rearrangement joins TRBV19 to TRBJ2-7; 9 nucleotides line up with TRBD2. This CDR3 has 13 residues. CDR1 and CDR2 from the germline V gene are LNHDA and SQIVND (reference sequence). V was clipped by 4 bases and J by 4 bases; unmatched bases: 2. The CDR3 spells CASSTTSGYEQYF. The CDR3 region has the DNA TGTGCCAGTAGTACCACTAGCGGGTACGAGCAGTACTTC.

This clone was seen more than once but under ten times. This chain links TRBV7-2 with TRBJ1-2; TRBD1 matches 7 bases. The CDR3 loop spans 17 amino acids. Germline CDR1 reads SGHTA; CDR2 reads FQGNSA. J lost 2 bases, V lost 5 bases, and 14 bases had no gene match. The DNA for the CDR3 is TGTGCCAGCAGCGGGGGGACAGCCCAAAAACGAAACTATGGCTACACCTTC. Its translation: CASSGGTAQKRNYGYTF. Variable domain in full (rest from reference TRBV7-2 and TRBJ1-2): GAGVSQSPSNKVTEKGKDVELRCDPISGHTALYWYRQSLGQGLEFLIYFQGNSAPDKSGLPSDRFSAERTGGSVSTLTIQRTQQEDSAVYLCASSGGTAQKRNYGYTFGSGTRLTVV.

Only a few counts were recorded for this clone. This chain connects TRBV5-4 to TRBJ2-3; 11 nucleotides match TRBD2. Germline V gives CDR1 SGHNT, CDR2 YYREEE (reference sequence). Germline trimming cut 2 bases from V and 1 base from J; bases unmatched to any gene: 3. This CDR3 is 16 amino acids long. The CDR3 sequence: CASSFLSGGGTDTQYF. The DNA for the CDR3 is TGTGCCAGCAGCTTCCTTAGCGGGGGGGGCACAGATACGCAGTATTTT.

V and J are TRBV6-1 and TRBJ2-7; D is undetermined. Deletions cut 6 bases from V and 6 bases from J, with 6 bases between. Germline V gene data show CDR1 as MNHNS and CDR2 as SASEGT. The CDR3 has 10 amino acids. In nucleotides, the CDR3 is TGTGCCAGCAGCCGTGTCGAGCAGTACTTC. It specifies CASSRVEQYF.

The V call is TRBV13, the J call TRBJ1-2, with D perhaps matching TRBD1 (6 bases). Trimming removed 6 bases at V and 8 bases at J, with 28 bases between. The CDR3 length is 17 residues. Germline V gene lookup returns CDR1 PRHDT and CDR2 FYEKMQ (reference sequence). Written as DNA, the CDR3 is TGTGCCAGCAGGATAAGCTTGGGGGCGTCGAGGCTTGGCGGCTACACCTTC. Its translation is CASRISLGASRLGGYTF.

This chain uses TRBV6-6 with TRBJ1-1; D perhaps matches TRBD1 (6 bases). Per the germline V gene, CDR1 is MNHNY and CDR2 is SVGAGI (reference sequence). V lost 4 bases and J 3 bases, leaving 15 bases between the germline ends. The CDR3 runs 15 residues. CDR3 in DNA: TGTGCCAGCAGTTCACGACAGGTCAGGGACACTGAAGCTTTCTTT. Translation gives CASSSRQVRDTEAFF.

The chain combines TRBV9 with TRBJ1-2; D is ambiguous. The CDR3 is 13 residues long. Trimming left V 0 bases short and J 8 bases short, with 11 bases between. The germline gives CDR1 SGDLS, CDR2 YYNGEE. CDR3 sequence reads: CASSVDTSHGYTF. As DNA, the CDR3 is TGTGCCAGCAGCGTAGATACGTCACACGGCTACACCTTC.

The table lists this clone with a few counts. This chain connects TRBV5-8 to TRBJ2-6; D may be TRBD1 (6 bases). V lost 4 bases and J 2 bases, leaving 10 bases between the germline ends. Germline V lookup: CDR1 SGHTS, CDR2 YDEGEE. CDR3 size: 15 residues. CDR3 sequence: CASSSTGTGANVLTF. CDR3 nucleotides: TGTGCCAGCAGCAGCACAGGGACTGGGGCCAACGTCCTGACTTTC.

This clone has only a few counts. The chain couples TRBV5-6 to TRBJ2-3, with a weak D call TRBD2 (5 bases). With 4 bases removed from V and 3 bases from J, the gap between germline ends came to 12 bases. The CDR3 covers 14 residues. Germline V gene data show CDR1 as SGHDT and CDR2 as YYEEEE. DNA for the CDR3: TGTGCCAGCAGCCAGTCCAGCGGAACAGATACGCAGTATTTT. Its translation: CASSQSSGTDTQYF. Complete variable domain (other parts from reference TRBV5-6 and TRBJ2-3): DAGVTQSPTHLIKTRGQQVTLRCSPKSGHDTVSWYQQALGQGPQFIFQYYEEEERQRGNFPDRFSGHQFPNYSSELNVNALLLGDSALYLCASSQSSGTDTQYFGPGTRLTVL.

This chain links TRBV18 with TRBJ2-1; the D gene is possibly TRBD2 (6 bases). The germline V gene encodes CDR1 KGHSH and CDR2 LQKENI. The V gene lost 2 bases and the J gene lost 8 bases, with 10 bases spanning the gap. The length of the CDR3 is 13 residues. The CDR3 nucleotides are TGTGCCAGCTCACCAACGGGGGTGGATGAGCAGTTCTTC. Amino acid sequence: CASSPTGVDEQFF.

This clone was observed a handful of times. This rearrangement joins TRBV1 to TRBJ1-2; the table's TRBD1 call for D was not verified on the DNA. TRBV1 is classified as a pseudogene. The CDR3 consists of 15 residues. The CDR3 sequence: CTSSLNIGQDYGYTF. DNA of the CDR3: TGCACCAGCAGCCTAAATATTGGGCAGGACTATGGCTACACCTTC.

This clone was seen a handful of times. This sequence joins TRBV19 and TRBJ1-5, with D unresolved. Trimming shortened V by 10 bases and J by 2 bases, and 12 bases separated the two germline ends. The CDR3 contains 13 residues. Germline loops: CDR1 LNHDA, CDR2 SQIVND (reference sequence). For the CDR3, the DNA is TGTGCCACCCAGGTGGGTGGCAATCAGCCCCAGCATTTT. It translates to CATQVGGNQPQHF.

The sample holds many counts of this clone. V usage is TRBV29-1 and J usage is TRBJ1-5; D call uncertain. The V end was cut by 4 bases, the J end by 0 bases, with 7 bases between. The germline CDR1 and CDR2 sequences are SQVTM and ANQGSEA. There are 13 residues in the CDR3. The CDR3 sequence: CSVGGYSNQPQHF. CDR3 nucleotide sequence: TGCAGCGTTGGAGGGTATAGCAATCAGCCCCAGCATTTT. The variable domain in full, with the rest retrieved from reference TRBV29-1 and TRBJ1-5, is SAVISQKPSRDICQRGTSLTIQCQVDSQVTMMFWYRQQPGQSLTLIATANQGSEATYESGFVIDKFPISRPNLTFSTLTVSNMSPEDSSIYLCSVGGYSNQPQHFGDGTRLSIL.

This clone was found a few times. The genes are TRBV9 and TRBJ2-7; 8 positions agree with TRBD2. The CDR3 has 15 residues. Looked up from germline, CDR1 is SGDLS and CDR2 is YYNGEE. V shed 4 bases, J shed 1 base, and the junction held 7 bases outside the gene matches. CDR3 in DNA: TGTGCCAGCAGCCTGGGGAGCGGGAGTTCCTACGAGCAGTACTTC. Its protein is CASSLGSGSSYEQYF.

The genes are TRBV29-1 and TRBJ2-1; maybe TRBD1 (5 bases). The germline V and J ends were trimmed by 7 bases and 3 bases, with 10 bases remaining between them. Germline lookup yields CDR1 SQVTM and CDR2 ANQGSEA. The CDR3 has 12 amino acids. CDR3: CSDQGNYNEQFF. The CDR3 bases are TGCAGCGATCAGGGTAACTACAATGAGCAGTTCTTC.

This clone was counted only a few times. V is TRBV7-9 and J is TRBJ2-3; 7 positions agree with TRBD2. V trimming: 3 bases; J trimming: 0 bases; junction bases outside the gene matches: 6. CDR1 is SEHNR, CDR2 FQNEAQ, per germline (reference sequence). CDR3 length equals 16 residues. This CDR3 reads CASSFGGSRSTDTQYF. The CDR3 region has the DNA TGTGCCAGCAGCTTCGGGGGGAGTCGGAGCACAGATACGCAGTATTTT.

This clone was observed a handful of times. The chain combines TRBV28 with TRBJ2-7; perhaps TRBD1 as D (6 bases). The CDR3 is 14 residues long. V lost 8 bases and J lost 3, with 17 bases in between. The germline CDR1 and CDR2 sequences are MDHEN and SYDVKM. DNA of the CDR3: TGTGCCAGCGGGGCGCCAGGGGTCCTCTACGAGCAGTACTTC. This gives the protein CASGAPGVLYEQYF.